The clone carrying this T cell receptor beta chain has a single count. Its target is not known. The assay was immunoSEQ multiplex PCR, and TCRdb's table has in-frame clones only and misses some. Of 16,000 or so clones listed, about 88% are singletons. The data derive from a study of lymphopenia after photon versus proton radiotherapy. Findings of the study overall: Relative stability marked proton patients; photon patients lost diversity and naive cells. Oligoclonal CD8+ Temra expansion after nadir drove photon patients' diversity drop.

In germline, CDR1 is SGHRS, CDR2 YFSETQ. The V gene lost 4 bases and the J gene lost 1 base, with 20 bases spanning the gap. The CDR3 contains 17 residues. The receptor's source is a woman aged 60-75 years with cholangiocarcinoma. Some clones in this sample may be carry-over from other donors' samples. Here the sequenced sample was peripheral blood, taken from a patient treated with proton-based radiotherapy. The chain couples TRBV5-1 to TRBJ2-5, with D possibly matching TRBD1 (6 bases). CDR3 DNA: TGCGCCAGCAGCGTTCTAAAAATCCAGGGGATCCAAGAGACCCAGTACTTC. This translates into CASSVLKIQGIQETQYF.